This TCR beta chain was sequenced in a study of T cell responses to AZD1222 COVID-19 vaccine. Points from the study as a whole: Just a handful of AZD1222 recipients were seropositive at baseline. Possibly, clonal diversity was underestimated; donors were largely white British and included more females.

The ends were cut back, 4 bases at V and 4 bases at J, with 13 bases in the middle. This CDR3 is 14 amino acids long. Germline loops: CDR1 MGHDK, CDR2 SYGVNS. A single count supports this clone. Its antigen is as yet unknown. Clones were sequenced by immunoSEQ multiplex PCR, and TCRdb holds only the in-frame ones, with some missing. The profile shows roughly 160,000 clones, roughly 89% of them singletons. V is TRBV25-1 and J is TRBJ1-2, with D perhaps TRBD1 (5 bases). This TCR was recovered from an adult who received the AZD1222 COVID-19 vaccine. The sequenced sample was peripheral blood, obtained 28 days after the second AZD1222 dose. CDR3 nucleotide sequence: TGTGCCAGCAGTGGATACCGGGACGGCTATGGCTACACCTTC. Translating gives CASSGYRDGYGYTF.